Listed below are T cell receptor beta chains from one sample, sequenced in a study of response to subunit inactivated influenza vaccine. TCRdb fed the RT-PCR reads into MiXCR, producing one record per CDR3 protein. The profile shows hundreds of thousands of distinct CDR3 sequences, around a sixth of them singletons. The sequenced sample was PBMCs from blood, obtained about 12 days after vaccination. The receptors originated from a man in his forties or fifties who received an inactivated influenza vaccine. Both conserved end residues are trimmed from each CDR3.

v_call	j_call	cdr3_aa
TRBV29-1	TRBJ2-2	SVGHLAGTSGTGELF
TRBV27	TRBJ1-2	ASSRDRVYGYT
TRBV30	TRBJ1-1	AWSRGGGGVTEAF
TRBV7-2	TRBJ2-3	ASSPEPDSGTDTQY
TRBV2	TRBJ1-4	ASRDGGEKLF
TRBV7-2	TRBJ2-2	ASSPRRNTGELF
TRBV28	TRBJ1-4	ASRPDTPKEKLF
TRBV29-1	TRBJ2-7	SVGLPGQGAREQY
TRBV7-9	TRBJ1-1	ASSLRAWPSDTEAF
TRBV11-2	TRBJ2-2	ASSQAANTGELF
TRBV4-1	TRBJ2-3	ASSPITGLAVPDTQY
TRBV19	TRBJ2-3	ASSADRGHTDTQY
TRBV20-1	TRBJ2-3	SPRGGSGPDTQY
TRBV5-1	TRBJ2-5	ASSLGSTRVETQY
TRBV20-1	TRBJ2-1	SACTGTSLYNEQF
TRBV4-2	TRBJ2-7	ASSQATLGSYEQY
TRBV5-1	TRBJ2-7	ASRGDRASYEQY
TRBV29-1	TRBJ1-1	SVEGHRNTEAF
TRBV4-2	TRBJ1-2	ASSPSGTMYGYT
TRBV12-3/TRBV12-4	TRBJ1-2	ASGQGGYGYGYT
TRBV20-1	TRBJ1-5	SALDHQPQH
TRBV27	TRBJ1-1	ASRSTGLNTEAF
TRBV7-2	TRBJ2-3	ASSLGTSRAADTQY
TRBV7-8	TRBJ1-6	ASSLATGQNSPLH
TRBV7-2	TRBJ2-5	ASSYTGKETQY
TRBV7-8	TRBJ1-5	ASSLARTNQPQH
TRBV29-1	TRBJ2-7	SVEDPGGAEEQY
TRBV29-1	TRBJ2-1	SVPGTREYNEQF
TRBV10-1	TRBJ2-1	ASSESPGYNEQF
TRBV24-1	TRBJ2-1	ATSDPGLAPYEQF
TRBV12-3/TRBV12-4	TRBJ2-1	ASSFGSYNEQF
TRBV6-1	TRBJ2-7	ASARGRETYEQY
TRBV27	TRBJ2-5	ASSLSTWEGVPKETQY
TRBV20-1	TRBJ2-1	SAHAGRGSEQF
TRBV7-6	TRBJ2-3	ASSPKAGGTTDTQY
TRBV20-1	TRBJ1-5	SARSQTGGNQPQH
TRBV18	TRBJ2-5	ASSPRQQEETQY
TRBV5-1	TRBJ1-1	ASSLADREYTEAF
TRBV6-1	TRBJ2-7	ASSPRQGAAYEQY
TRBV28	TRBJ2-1	ASSLTSGRAIEQF
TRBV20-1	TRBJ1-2	SARGDPGQGYGYT
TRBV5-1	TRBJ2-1	ASSLDRNYNEQF
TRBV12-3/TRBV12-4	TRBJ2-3	ASVPPSGRGRGTDTQY
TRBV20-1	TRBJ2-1	SARDRAGYFSSYNEQF
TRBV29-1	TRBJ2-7	SVKSGTVLTYEQY
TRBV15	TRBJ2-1	ATSREWNEQF
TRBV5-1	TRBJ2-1	ASSELARLEQF